Included here is one T cell receptor (beta chain) sequence, with context. Its antigen is currently unknown. Random hexamers were used to reverse transcribe about 0.5 to 1 ug of RNA. It was immunoSEQ multiplex PCR that amplified TCR beta CDR3 across 54 Vbeta and 13 Jbeta. MiXCR was run by TCRdb on the immunoSEQ multiplex PCR reads, yielding one entry per CDR3 protein. The sample yields 90,000 to 110,000 distinct CDR3 sequences, 96% seen once. The source of the sample is a study of CD8 T cells in Susac syndrome. Germline V lookup: CDR1 SGDLS, CDR2 YYNGEE. V was pared by 3 bases and J by 5 bases, with 17 bases between. The length of the CDR3 is 15 residues. Matched for age and sex, the controls were healthy donors. Negative isolation yielded CD8+ and CD4+ T cells; FACS enriched TEMRA cells. Study-wide results and caveats: The study acknowledged a relatively small number of individuals in its TCR sequencing and HLA analysis.

The source material was CD4+ T cells from PBMCs. The receptor's source is a human donor in good health. The rearrangement joins TRBV9 to TRBJ1-1; tentative D call: TRBD1 (6 bases). The DNA for the CDR3 is TGTGCCAGCAGCGATCTCAGGGGAGGAGGAACTGAAGCTTTCTTT. Translation gives CASSDLRGGGTEAFF.